These T cell receptor beta chains were read from a single sample in a study of blood T cell repertoires in COVID-19. Measured with immunoSEQ multiplex PCR; TCRdb has only the in-frame clones, and not every one. The sample lists approximately 270,000 clones, around 88% seen once, with over 1.1% in the top ten. The sample comprised peripheral blood. All receptors come from a man aged 80 or over with acute or convalescent COVID-19. The CDR3 runs from the conserved cysteine through the conserved F or W. D genes are given only for firm matches. Size tells how often a clone was seen (once, few, many) or the class of an expanded clone, and some rows leave it out.

d_gene: -; abundance: -; v_gene: TRBV7-3; j_gene: TRBJ1-1; CDR3aa: CASSSSPRGTEAFF; CDR3nt: TGTGCCAGCAGCTCGTCCCCCCGGGGCACTGAAGCTTTCTTT
d_gene: TRBD1; abundance: -; v_gene: TRBV27; j_gene: TRBJ1-6; CDR3aa: CASSFDRVSPLHF; CDR3nt: TGTGCCAGCAGTTTTGACAGGGTTTCACCCCTCCACTTT
d_gene: -; abundance: -; v_gene: TRBV5-6; j_gene: TRBJ2-7; CDR3aa: CASSLTRDSYEQYF; CDR3nt: TGTGCCAGCAGCCTAACCCGCGACAGCTACGAGCAGTACTTC
d_gene: -; abundance: -; v_gene: TRBV21-1; j_gene: TRBJ2-7; CDR3aa: CASSMIIGGQGRYEQYF; CDR3nt: TGTGCCAGCAGCATGATAATAGGGGGACAGGGCCGATACGAGCAGTACTTC
d_gene: -; abundance: once; v_gene: TRBV18; j_gene: TRBJ2-2; CDR3aa: CASSPPGVPNTGELFF; CDR3nt: TGTGCCAGCTCACCACCGGGAGTACCGAACACCGGGGAGCTGTTTTTT
d_gene: -; abundance: -; v_gene: TRBV2; j_gene: TRBJ1-1; CDR3aa: CASRGATENTEAFF; CDR3nt: TGTGCCAGCAGGGGGGCTACAGAGAACACTGAAGCTTTCTTT
d_gene: -; abundance: few; v_gene: TRBV7-9; j_gene: TRBJ2-2; CDR3aa: CASSLSSNQNTGELFF; CDR3nt: TGTGCCAGCAGCTTAAGTTCTAACCAGAACACCGGGGAGCTGTTTTTT
d_gene: TRBD1; abundance: -; v_gene: TRBV7-2; j_gene: TRBJ1-4; CDR3aa: CASSFDRVEKLFF; CDR3nt: TGTGCCAGCAGCTTCGACAGGGTTGAAAAACTGTTTTTT
d_gene: -; abundance: -; v_gene: TRBV21-1; j_gene: TRBJ2-7; CDR3aa: CASSGGPTGGTLAEQYF; CDR3nt: TGTGCCAGCAGCGGAGGGCCGACAGGGGGCACCCTTGCCGAGCAGTACTTC
d_gene: -; abundance: -; v_gene: TRBV19; j_gene: TRBJ1-6; CDR3aa: CASTGPGEYSPLHF; CDR3nt: TGTGCCAGTACGGGGCCAGGGGAGTATTCACCCCTCCACTTT
d_gene: TRBD1; abundance: -; v_gene: TRBV13; j_gene: TRBJ1-2; CDR3aa: CASSQGGRYGYTF; CDR3nt: TGTGCCAGCAGCCAGGGGGGTCGCTATGGCTACACCTTC
d_gene: -; abundance: -; v_gene: TRBV5-4; j_gene: TRBJ1-2; CDR3aa: CASSLGGLWGYTF; CDR3nt: TGTGCCAGCAGCTTGGGGGGGCTTTGGGGCTACACCTTC
d_gene: -; abundance: -; v_gene: TRBV19; j_gene: TRBJ1-1; CDR3aa: CASSIDTDRTEAFF; CDR3nt: TGTGCCAGTAGTATAGATACCGACAGGACTGAAGCTTTCTTT
d_gene: TRBD2; abundance: -; v_gene: TRBV7-2; j_gene: TRBJ2-1; CDR3aa: CASSSRTSGGLYNEQFF; CDR3nt: TGTGCCAGCAGCTCTCGGACTAGCGGGGGTTTATACAATGAGCAGTTCTTC
d_gene: TRBD1; abundance: few; v_gene: TRBV5-1; j_gene: TRBJ2-1; CDR3aa: CASSAFRDSYNEQFF; CDR3nt: TGCGCCAGCAGCGCTTTTCGGGACAGCTACAATGAGCAGTTCTTC
d_gene: TRBD1; abundance: -; v_gene: TRBV23-1; j_gene: TRBJ1-5; CDR3aa: CASTAGQVANQPQHF; CDR3nt: TGCGCCAGCACCGCCGGACAGGTTGCCAATCAGCCCCAGCATTTT
d_gene: -; abundance: -; v_gene: TRBV21-1; j_gene: TRBJ2-1; CDR3aa: CASSKAAQGGTNEQFF; CDR3nt: TGTGCCAGCAGCAAAGCAGCCCAGGGGGGTACGAATGAGCAGTTCTTC
d_gene: -; abundance: -; v_gene: TRBV3-1/TRBV3-2; j_gene: TRBJ2-7; CDR3aa: CASSLSRGPFYEQYF; CDR3nt: TGTGCCAGCAGCCTCAGCAGGGGACCCTTCTACGAGCAGTACTTC
d_gene: -; abundance: -; v_gene: TRBV12-3/TRBV12-4; j_gene: TRBJ1-5; CDR3aa: CASSQGGNQPQHF; CDR3nt: TGTGCCAGCAGTCAGGGAGGGAATCAGCCCCAGCATTTT
d_gene: TRBD1; abundance: -; v_gene: TRBV27; j_gene: TRBJ2-7; CDR3aa: CASRDRNVAVQYF; CDR3nt: TGTGCCAGCCGGGACAGGAATGTTGCTGTGCAGTACTTC
d_gene: -; abundance: -; v_gene: TRBV3-1/TRBV3-2; j_gene: TRBJ1-4; CDR3aa: CASSQEPGISNEKLFF; CDR3nt: TGTGCCAGCAGCCAAGAGCCCGGGATAAGTAATGAAAAACTGTTTTTT
d_gene: TRBD2; abundance: -; v_gene: TRBV3-1/TRBV3-2; j_gene: TRBJ2-1; CDR3aa: CASSHYYSGGNNEQFF; CDR3nt: TGTGCCAGCAGCCACTACTATAGCGGGGGGAACAATGAGCAGTTCTTC
d_gene: -; abundance: -; v_gene: TRBV11-2; j_gene: TRBJ2-1; CDR3aa: CASSLDRSNEQFF; CDR3nt: TGTGCCAGCAGCTTAGATAGGAGCAATGAGCAGTTCTTC